This T cell receptor beta chain was profiled in a study of multiple sclerosis patients with progressive multifocal leukoencephalopathy. About this clone: Its antigen remains unknown.

V lost 5 bases, J lost 2 bases, and 3 bases lay in between. The CDR3 runs to 10 residues. Germline CDR1 and CDR2: SQVTM and ANQGSEA. Study results and caveats: Before and during natalizumab, the clones expanded at PML already existed. At PML onset, no shared TRBV or TRBJ gene usage was seen.

The method was immunoSEQ multiplex PCR; TCRdb's version includes in-frame clones alone and lacks a portion of them. The sample gives around 27,000 clones, around 87% of which show up once; approximately 1.2% is in the top ten. The time point was: less than 15 months of natalizumab therapy. Longitudinal control samples came from natalizumab-treated multiple sclerosis patients without PML. V is TRBV29-1 and J is TRBJ1-1; D is unresolved. Sample: PBMCs, taken from a patient treated with natalizumab. The source is a human donor with multiple sclerosis. CDR3 region: CSVSNTEAFF. As DNA, the CDR3 is TGCAGCGTTTCTAACACTGAAGCTTTCTTT.